The clone carrying this T cell receptor (beta chain) was picked up a small number of times. As yet, its antigen is unknown. TCRdb processed the 5' RACE reads anew with MiXCR; each CDR3 protein has one entry. The data hold fewer than 450,000 distinct CDR3 sequences, with roughly 30% observed a single time. Germline lookup yields CDR1 SGHVS and CDR2 FQNEAQ. This CDR3 is built from 15 residues. V dropped 5 bases and J dropped 7; count of bases not matched to a gene: 11. This sample was taken from a study of identical twins' blood T cells. Study-wide background: Roughly six alpha and about 6 beta libraries together yielded roughly 50 million reads.

Findings of the study overall: Abundant TCRbeta CDR3s overlapped more between twins than with unrelated donors.

Sequencing was done on a sample of PBMCs. This chain links TRBV7-8 with TRBJ1-5; 7 nucleotides match TRBD1. The receptor comes from a woman between 18 and 55 years old in good health. CDR3 nucleotides: TGTGCCAGCAGCGCCGGGCCACAGGGGCTACAGCCCCAGCATTTT. As protein: CASSAGPQGLQPQHF.